The 21 T cell receptor beta chains given below trace back to one sample, sequenced in a study of Graves' ophthalmopathy and Graves' hyperthyroidism. Amplified material comprised TCR beta CDR3 regions derived from RNA transcripts. An initial RT-PCR round employing HTBI primers preceded a second-round multiplex PCR. MiXCR, applied by TCRdb to the multiplex PCR reads, yields one record per CDR3 protein. The table lists about 550,000 distinct CDR3 sequences, about two fifths of them singletons. Sequenced input: peripheral blood or thyroid tissue (not recorded which). Receptors were obtained from an adult man with Graves' hyperthyroidism.

This clonotype turned up a few times. The chain joins TRBV20-1 to TRBJ2-7; 11 bases match TRBD2. The CDR3 is 15 amino acids. The trim removed 6 bases at V and 2 bases at J, leaving 9 bases unmatched. Germline loops: CDR1 DFQATT, CDR2 SNEGSKA (reference sequence). This chain's CDR3 is CSAERGLAATYEQYF. The CDR3 nucleotides read TGCAGTGCCGAAAGGGGACTAGCGGCAACCTACGAGCAGTACTTC.

V gene TRBV30 combines with J gene TRBJ2-2; possibly TRBD1 for D (5 bases). The CDR3 length is 14 residues. Trimming pared 2 bases from V and 2 bases from J, leaving 9 bases between. Germline-derived CDR1 and CDR2 are GTSNPN and SVGIG (reference sequence). The CDR3 spells CAWSPQDNTGELFF. The CDR3 region has the DNA TGTGCCTGGAGTCCACAGGACAACACCGGGGAGCTGTTTTTT.

This clonotype was detected only a few times. V gene TRBV20-1 combines with J gene TRBJ2-3, with D maybe TRBD2 (6 bases). V was cut by 5 bases and J by 1 base, with 13 bases left in between. Germline loops: CDR1 DFQATT, CDR2 SNEGSKA (reference sequence). This CDR3 has 14 residues. This chain's CDR3 is CSAEEGRGTDTQYF. The CDR3 coding sequence is TGCAGTGCTGAGGAGGGCCGGGGCACAGATACGCAGTATTTT.

Comments on this clonotype: Possible read error: a much larger clone is one base away. The chain links TRBV20-1 to TRBJ1-5, with D perhaps matching TRBD1 (6 bases). In germline, CDR1 is DFQATT, CDR2 SNEGSKA (reference sequence). V was shortened by 3 bases and J by 3 bases, with 27 bases between the two germline ends. This CDR3 is 19 amino acids long. CDR3 amino acids: CSASEGWGSGEFDNQPQHF. Here the CDR3 DNA reads TGCAGTGCTAGCGAGGGATGGGGCTCAGGGGAGTTTGACAATCAGCCCCAGCATTTT.

J is TRBJ1-5 and V is TRBV12-3 or TRBV12-4; TRBD1 might be the D (6 bases). With 6 bases removed from V and 9 bases from J, the gap between germline ends came to 12 bases. CDR3 size: 12 residues. The CDR3 nucleotides are TGTGCCAGCAGACAGGGCCCCGGGCCCCAGCATTTT. It is translated as CASRQGPGPQHF.

The chain has TRBV7-2 and TRBJ2-3, with TRBD2 matching over 11 bases. CDR3 size: 14 residues. The germline V gene has CDR1 SGHTA and CDR2 FQGNSA. After removal of 11 bases from V and 6 bases from J, the junction contained 10 bases not matched to a gene. The CDR3: CAVTSGSSADTQYF. The CDR3 nucleotides are TGTGCCGTTACTAGCGGGAGTTCTGCGGATACGCAGTATTTT.

V and J are TRBV6-5 and TRBJ2-5; D uncertain. CDR3 size: 14 residues. Germline V gives CDR1 MNHEY, CDR2 SVGAGI. V lost 2 bases and J 1 base, leaving 8 bases between the germline ends. The CDR3 DNA reads TGTGCCAGCAGTTACACGCAGGTCCAAGAGACCCAGTACTTC. Protein sequence: CASSYTQVQETQYF.

This clonotype was found a few times. V gene TRBV24-1 combines with J gene TRBJ2-3; D is possibly TRBD2 (6 bases). CDR3 length: 16 residues. Germline V gene data show CDR1 as KGHDR and CDR2 as SFDVKD. V lost 3 bases, J lost 0 bases, and 12 bases lay in between. The CDR3 DNA sequence: TGTGCCACCAGTGATGATATAGCGGTCAGCACAGATACGCAGTATTTT. Amino acid sequence: CATSDDIAVSTDTQYF.

This clonotype turned up a few times. The chain has TRBV6-6 and TRBJ1-6, with TRBD1 matching 9 bases. This CDR3 has 18 amino acids. Looked up from germline, CDR1 is MNHNY and CDR2 is SVGAGI (reference sequence). The V and J ends lost 7 bases and 2 bases, in that order; junction bases with no gene match: 12. CDR3 sequence (DNA): TGTGCCAGCATCTCTGGACAGGGGAATGCTGCCTATAATTCACCCCTCCACTTT. Protein: CASISGQGNAAYNSPLHF.

This clonotype was found a few times. The chain couples TRBV12-5 to TRBJ1-5, with 12 bases identical to TRBD1. The CDR3 consists of 17 residues. V lost 9 bases, J lost 7 bases, and 16 bases stayed unmatched. CDR1 and CDR2 (germline): LGHNT, FRNRAP. For the CDR3, the DNA is TGTGCTAGGGGGCCCCAAACCGGGACAGGGGGCAGACAGCCCCAGCATTTT. Its protein product is CARGPQTGTGGRQPQHF.

This clonotype was observed a few times. The V gene is TRBV29-1, the J gene TRBJ2-7, with TRBD1 matching 8 bases. The germline V gene encodes CDR1 SQVTM and CDR2 ANQGSEA. This CDR3 comprises 11 residues. The junction had 3 bases not matched to a gene; V was cut back by 8 bases and J by 3 bases. As DNA, the CDR3 is TGCAGCTTCGGACAGGGCTACGAGCAGTACTTC. This sequence encodes CSFGQGYEQYF.

To note about this clonotype: A read error may explain this, as a much larger clone is one base away. Without the conserved terminal phenylalanine or tryptophan, this CDR3 likely stems from a read error. The J gene is TRBJ1-3, the V gene TRBV19, with D maybe TRBD1 (5 bases). The germline V and J ends were trimmed by 5 bases and 4 bases, with 15 bases remaining between them. The CDR3 has 15 residues. CDR1 is LNHDA, CDR2 SQIVND, per germline (reference sequence). The CDR3, as DNA: TGTGCCAGTAGTCGCCCGGGGACGGCCGGAAACACCATATATTCT. Its protein is CASSRPGTAGNTIYS.

The V call is TRBV29-1, the J call TRBJ2-7; D not certain. The CDR3 has 12 amino acids. Germline loops: CDR1 SQVTM, CDR2 ANQGSEA. V was cut by 8 bases and J by 2 bases, with 13 bases left in between. CDR3 DNA sequence: TGCAGCTTGGTCGTGGGTGCCTACGAGCAGTACTTC. Protein product: CSLVVGAYEQYF.

About this clonotype: Its ends do not fully match the called genes, so a read error is possible. V is TRBV10-3 and J is TRBJ1-2; tentatively, D is TRBD1 (6 bases). CDR3 length: 12 amino acids. Per germline, CDR1 ENHRY and CDR2 SYGVKD. The CDR3 loop reads CASSLGGTGCTF. In nucleotides, the CDR3 is TGTGCCAGCAGTTTAGGGGGTACGGGCTGCACCTTC.

CDR3 loop: CSVEGAGTSFAGELFF. The CDR3 DNA follows: TGCAGCGTTGAAGGCGCCGGGACTAGCTTTGCCGGGGAGCTGTTTTTT. This chain joins TRBV29-1 and TRBJ2-2; 9 bases fit TRBD2. The V segment lost 1 base and the J segment 6 bases; nucleotides outside the gene matches: 9. This CDR3 region has 16 residues. The germline CDR1 and CDR2 sequences are SQVTM and ANQGSEA.

This clonotype was picked up many times. J is TRBJ2-7 and V is TRBV4-1; maybe TRBD1 (6 bases). Germline CDR1 and CDR2: MGHRA and YSYEKL. This CDR3 is 13 amino acids long. Trimming cost V 4 bases and J 3 bases, with 10 bases left between them. The CDR3 region has the DNA TGCGCCAGCAGCCTACCGGACAGCTACGAGCAGTACTTC. Translation gives CASSLPDSYEQYF.

This chain connects TRBV15 to TRBJ2-6; D may correspond to TRBD1 or TRBD2 (5 bases each). V lost 1 base, J lost 15 bases, and 19 bases lay in between. This CDR3 is built from 15 residues. Germline-derived CDR1 and CDR2 are LNHNV and YYDKDF (reference sequence). CDR3 DNA: TGTGCCACCAGCAGAGGGACGGGACCCTCAGAGGACCTGACTTTC. Encoded protein: CATSRGTGPSEDLTF.

A note on this clonotype: At one end, the junction sequence differs from germline, possibly due to a read error. This sequence joins TRBV20-1 and TRBJ1-6, with D uncertain. The germline gives CDR1 DFQATT, CDR2 SNEGSKA (reference sequence). This CDR3 spans 13 amino acids. CDR3 residues: CNARDGNNSPLHF. Written as DNA, the CDR3 is TGCAATGCTAGAGATGGGAATAATTCACCCCTCCACTTT.

In this sample, this clonotype turned up a few times. The chain uses TRBV12-3 or TRBV12-4 and TRBJ1-1; D is unclear. The CDR3 is 16 amino acids. The ends were cut back, 2 bases at V and 1 base at J, with 14 bases in the middle. In nucleotides, the CDR3 is TGTGCCAGCAGTTTAATAGGGTGGAAGGAGAACACTGAAGCTTTCTTT. Amino acids: CASSLIGWKENTEAFF.

This clonotype came up many times. This chain uses TRBV29-1 with TRBJ2-7; D uncertain. V lost 7 bases and J lost 4, with 17 bases in between. Germline CDR1 reads SQVTM; CDR2 reads ANQGSEA. CDR3 length: 13 residues. In DNA, the CDR3 is TGCAGCGCCACCTTGGGAATAATATACGAGCAGTACTTC. Residues: CSATLGIIYEQYF.

This clonotype was seen a few times. V and J are TRBV7-3 and TRBJ1-1; 10 bases line up with TRBD1. J gave up 4 bases and V 5 bases, and 7 bases lay outside the gene matches. The germline CDR1 and CDR2 sequences are SGHTA and FQGTGA. The CDR3 extends over 15 amino acids. Here the CDR3 reads CASSQTGGLGTEAFF. The CDR3 region has the DNA TGTGCCAGCAGCCAGACAGGGGGCTTGGGCACTGAAGCTTTCTTT.